The 12 T cell receptor beta chains below come from one sample, sequenced in a study of cytotoxic CD8 clonotypes in ibrutinib-treated CLL. The protocol was immunoSEQ multiplex PCR, while the TCRdb copy is restricted to in-frame clones and leaves out a portion. The sample contains approximately 100,000 clones, approximately 82% of which appear only once. The source was PBMCs, collected after 12 months of ibrutinib treatment. Every receptor here comes from a human donor with chronic lymphocytic leukemia.

The V call is TRBV6-1, the J call TRBJ1-2, with TRBD1 matching 7 bases. Trimming cost V 8 bases and J 9 bases; bases outside gene matches: 12. Germline lookup yields CDR1 MNHNS and CDR2 SASEGT. CDR3 length: 13 amino acids. The CDR3 sequence: CASGGEGAGSYTF. CDR3 nucleotides: TGTGCCAGCGGGGGGGAGGGGGCAGGTAGCTACACCTTC.

Here the CDR3 reads CASSSDRIMNTGELFF. The CDR3 DNA is TGTGCCAGCAGCTCCGACAGGATAATGAACACCGGGGAGCTGTTTTTT. V usage is TRBV7-2 and J usage is TRBJ2-2; weak D call: TRBD1 (6 bases). This CDR3 has 16 amino acids. V lost 4 bases and J 1 base, leaving 13 bases between the germline ends. Per germline, CDR1 SGHTA and CDR2 FQGNSA.

The rearrangement links TRBV4-1 to TRBJ2-7, with 8 bases matching TRBD1. The CDR3 loop spans 14 amino acids. V lost 5 bases, J lost 4 bases, and 7 bases stayed unmatched. CDR1 MGHRA and CDR2 YSYEKL come from the germline V gene. For the CDR3, the DNA is TGCGCCAGCAGCGACCGGACAGGGACGTACGAGCAGTACTTC. Translation gives CASSDRTGTYEQYF.

The rearrangement joins TRBV5-1 to TRBJ2-3; 14 bases map to TRBD2. The CDR3 sequence is 17 residues long. The trim removed 0 bases at V and 6 bases at J, leaving 6 bases unmatched. Germline V lookup: CDR1 SGHRS, CDR2 YFSETQ. This CDR3 is CASSLEGLAGGSDTQYF. DNA for the CDR3: TGCGCCAGCAGCTTGGAAGGACTAGCGGGGGGATCGGATACGCAGTATTTT.

The J gene is TRBJ1-1, the V gene TRBV11-3; D may be TRBD1 (6 bases). CDR1 is SGHNT and CDR2 is YENEEA in the germline V gene. The CDR3 spans 15 residues. V shed 5 bases and J shed 0 bases, with 13 bases lying between them. The CDR3 nucleotides are TGTGCCAGCAGCGCGGACAGCCAAATGAACACTGAAGCTTTCTTT. Residues: CASSADSQMNTEAFF.

The chain joins TRBV19 to TRBJ1-2; D is perhaps TRBD1 (5 bases). The germline CDR1 and CDR2 sequences are LNHDA and SQIVND (reference sequence). The ends were cut back, 10 bases at V and 2 bases at J, with 20 bases in the middle. This CDR3 has 15 residues. The CDR3 loop is CATFGPDTGNYGYTF. CDR3 DNA: TGTGCCACCTTCGGCCCGGACACCGGGAACTATGGCTACACCTTC.

The chain recombines TRBV19 with TRBJ2-7; TRBD2 agrees at 11 bases. Germline assignment: CDR1 LNHDA and CDR2 SQIVND (reference sequence). V lost 3 bases to trimming and J lost 2 bases; unmatched junction nucleotides: 3. This CDR3 region has 15 residues. In nucleotides, the CDR3 is TGTGCCAGTAGTATCGATAGCGGGGGGGCCTACGAGCAGTACTTC. It is translated as CASSIDSGGAYEQYF.

The V and J genes are TRBV13 and TRBJ2-1; 12 positions match TRBD1. V was clipped by 2 bases and J by 7 bases; unmatched bases: 6. The CDR3 is 16 residues long. Germline CDR1 is PRHDT and CDR2 is FYEKMQ (reference sequence). The CDR3 bases are TGTGCCAGCAGCTTACGGGACAGGGGGCGCGGGAATGAGCAGTTCTTC. It is translated as CASSLRDRGRGNEQFF.

The chain uses TRBV5-1 and TRBJ2-6; D remains ambiguous. Deletions cut 0 bases from V and 0 bases from J, with 7 bases between. CDR3 size: 16 residues. The germline gives CDR1 SGHRS, CDR2 YFSETQ. DNA of the CDR3: TGCGCCAGCAGCTTGGCGTCGGGCTCTGGGGCCAACGTCCTGACTTTC. Residues: CASSLASGSGANVLTF.

The chain couples TRBV2 to TRBJ2-5, with TRBD1 matching 7 bases. The CDR3 extends over 16 amino acids. Germline V gene lookup returns CDR1 SNHLY and CDR2 FYNNEI. V shed 4 bases and J 1 base; nucleotides not matched to a gene: 9. The CDR3 coding sequence is TGTGCCAGCAGTGGGACAGGCAGTACCCCCCAAGAGACCCAGTACTTC. This sequence encodes CASSGTGSTPQETQYF.

A few counts support this clone. J is TRBJ1-6 and V is TRBV4-2, with D tentatively TRBD1 (5 bases). The CDR3 loop spans 14 amino acids. Germline assignment: CDR1 LGHNA and CDR2 YNFKEQ. The ends were cut back, 1 base at V and 9 bases at J, with 10 bases in the middle. The CDR3 DNA sequence: TGTGCCAGCAGCCAAGGCTGGGACGGTTCACCCCTCCACTTT. Protein sequence: CASSQGWDGSPLHF.

This rearrangement joins TRBV6-5 to TRBJ1-6, with TRBD1 identical over 7 bases. The V gene end was trimmed by 7 bases and the J gene end by 9 bases; junction bases not matched to a gene: 12. The CDR3 runs to 15 residues. Germline CDR1 reads MNHEY; CDR2 reads SVGAGI. CDR3 amino acids: CASNRQGGDGSPLHF. Written as DNA, the CDR3 is TGTGCCAGCAACCGTCAGGGGGGTGATGGTTCACCCCTCCACTTT.